These 12 T cell receptor beta chains were sequenced from one sample in a study of blood T cell repertoires in COVID-19. Sequenced by immunoSEQ multiplex PCR; TCRdb stores in-frame clones only, minus some. Seen here are 84,000 or so clones, around 80% observed once, and the top ten hold about 16%. Sequenced sample: peripheral blood. Source of these receptors: a woman of 80 years or more with acute or convalescent COVID-19.

The V and J genes are TRBV20-1 and TRBJ1-3; no firm D call. V lost 3 bases, J lost 1 base, and 10 bases lay in between. The CDR3 is made up of 14 amino acids. Germline CDR1 DFQATT, CDR2 SNEGSKA (reference sequence). The CDR3 DNA is TGCAGTGCTAGTACTGAGAGTTCTGGAAACACCATATATTTT. Its protein is CSASTESSGNTIYF.

This chain links TRBV6-5 with TRBJ2-5, with TRBD1 matching 7 bases. V shed 4 bases and J 2 bases; nucleotides not matched to a gene: 7. Germline lookup yields CDR1 MNHEY and CDR2 SVGAGI. This CDR3 comprises 15 residues. The CDR3 loop is CASSLGQFRQETQYF. DNA for the CDR3: TGTGCCAGCAGTTTGGGACAGTTTAGACAAGAGACCCAGTACTTC.

This clone was recorded at least ten times. The chain employs TRBV6-5 and TRBJ2-2, with D perhaps TRBD1 (5 bases). The CDR3 is 13 residues long. V was pared by 6 bases and J by 4 bases, with 9 bases between. In germline, CDR1 is MNHEY, CDR2 SVGAGI. In DNA, the CDR3 is TGTGCCAGCAGAAGGGGATTCACCGGGGAGCTGTTTTTT. It encodes CASRRGFTGELFF.

The table lists this clone with a few counts. The chain couples TRBV27 to TRBJ1-4, with 7 bases lining up with TRBD1. CDR1 and CDR2 (germline): MNHEY, SMNVEV (reference sequence). Trimming removed 7 bases from V and 8 bases from J; junction bases left unmatched: 10. The CDR3 runs to 14 residues. The CDR3 region has the DNA TGTGCCAGCACCCGGACAGGAGGATACGAAAAACTGTTTTTT. As protein: CASTRTGGYEKLFF.

This chain joins TRBV24-1 and TRBJ2-2, with 9 positions matching TRBD1. The CDR3 runs to 16 residues. V lost 4 bases and J lost 5; bases outside the gene matches: 7. Looked up from germline, CDR1 is KGHDR and CDR2 is SFDVKD. As DNA, the CDR3 is TGTGCCACCAGTGACCGGGGACAGGGTACAACCGGGGAGCTGTTTTTT. This codes for CATSDRGQGTTGELFF.

This chain joins TRBV3-1 (or the pseudogene TRBV3-2) and TRBJ1-5, with 8 bases lining up with TRBD1. In germline, CDR1 is LGHDT, CDR2 YNNKEL (reference sequence). This CDR3 has 13 residues. J was trimmed by 4 bases and V by 5 bases; bases with no gene match: 1. DNA of the CDR3: TGTGCCAGCAGCAGACAGGGGAATCAGCCCCAGCATTTT. Amino acid sequence: CASSRQGNQPQHF.

CDR3: CASSSGTSGQETQYF. As DNA, the CDR3 is TGTGCCAGCAGCTCTGGGACTAGCGGCCAAGAGACCCAGTACTTC. This chain connects TRBV9 to TRBJ2-5, with 11 bases that match TRBD2. From germline, CDR1 is SGDLS and CDR2 YYNGEE. The length of the CDR3 is 15 residues. The trim removed 4 bases at V and 1 base at J, leaving 3 bases unmatched.

The V call is TRBV25-1, the J call TRBJ1-6; TRBD1 agrees at 9 bases. The CDR3 has 15 amino acids. In germline, CDR1 is MGHDK, CDR2 SYGVNS. V shed 3 bases and J 10 bases; nucleotides not matched to a gene: 7. CDR3 region: CASSDAGTGISPLHF. The CDR3 DNA reads TGTGCCAGCAGTGATGCGGGGACAGGGATATCACCCCTCCACTTT. The full variable domain, rest sourced from reference TRBV25-1 and TRBJ1-6, is EADIYQTPRYLVIGTGKKITLECSQTMGHDKMYWYQQDPGMELHLIHYSYGVNSTEKGDLSSESTVSRIRTEHFPLTLESARPSHTSQYLCASSDAGTGISPLHFGNGTRLTVT.

The chain uses TRBV11-2 and TRBJ2-5; perhaps TRBD1 as D (7 bases). This CDR3 has 18 amino acids. Germline values: CDR1 SGHAT, CDR2 FQNNGV. Trimming took 5 bases from V and 3 from J, leaving 25 bases between them. CDR3 DNA: TGTGCCAGCAGCCCCCGGGGGACTCCAGGGGGGTTTAAAGAGACCCAGTACTTC. It yields the protein CASSPRGTPGGFKETQYF.

This clone was counted once. The gene calls are TRBV5-1 and TRBJ2-6; D is undetermined. V lost 4 bases to trimming and J lost 0 bases, with 17 bases between them. Germline-derived CDR1 and CDR2 are SGHRS and YFSETQ. The CDR3 length is 18 residues. CDR3 sequence (DNA): TGCGCCAGCAGCCTCAACACAGCTACAAGCTCTGGGGCCAACGTCCTGACTTTC. This encodes CASSLNTATSSGANVLTF.

The chain is built from TRBV19 and TRBJ1-2, with D maybe TRBD1 (5 bases). V was pared by 1 base and J by 8 bases, with 20 bases between. CDR3 length: 16 residues. Per germline, CDR1 LNHDA and CDR2 SQIVND (reference sequence). CDR3 DNA: TGTGCCAGTAGTATAGGGCGCTTGGGCCAGGGCCGGGGCTACACCTTC. Protein product: CASSIGRLGQGRGYTF. Full variable domain (rest looked up from reference TRBV19 and TRBJ1-2): DGGITQSPKYLFRKEGQNVTLSCEQNLNHDAMYWYRQDPGQGLRLIYYSQIVNDFQKGDIAEGYSVSREKKESFPLTVTSAQKNPTAFYLCASSIGRLGQGRGYTFGSGTRLTVV.

The table lists this clone with a few counts. In nucleotides, the CDR3 is TGTGCCAGCAGCTACAGGGGGCTCTCTGGAAACACCATATATTTT. Its protein is CASSYRGLSGNTIYF. The chain carries TRBV6-5 and TRBJ1-3; 9 nucleotides line up with TRBD1. V shed 6 bases, J shed 0 bases, and the junction held 3 bases outside the gene matches. The CDR3 length is 15 residues. Germline-derived CDR1 and CDR2 are MNHEY and SVGAGI.